Sequencing of this T cell receptor (beta chain) was carried out in a study of early T cells in non-severe SARS-CoV-2 infection. Study-level information: Sequencing of bulk RNA from unsorted whole blood was done, without chain pairing.

TCRdb analysed the 5' RACE reads with MiXCR anew, one entry per CDR3 protein. The sample holds about 27,000 distinct CDR3 sequences; 4% to 6% are singletons and the top ten take approximately 4%. This clonotype was observed many times. The sequence was obtained from an adult who was a healthcare worker with PCR-confirmed SARS-CoV-2 infection or an uninfected control (not recorded which). The sample taken for sequencing was whole blood.

CDR3 protein: CASTRGTNSYEQYF. CDR3 DNA: TGTGCCAGCACCCGGGGGACCAATTCCTACGAGCAGTACTTC. The rearrangement links TRBV5-6 to TRBJ2-7; maybe TRBD2 (6 bases). CDR3 length: 14 amino acids. The ends were cut back, 6 bases at V and 1 base at J, with 14 bases in the middle. Germline values: CDR1 SGHDT, CDR2 YYEEEE.